A selection of T cell receptor beta chains follows, all from one sample in a study of cytomegalovirus exposure and HLA in healthy donors. TCRdb's table, derived via immunoSEQ multiplex PCR, lists solely in-frame clones and lacks some. This sample carries over 100,000 clones, about 91% of them seen once, and the ten largest clones take over 1%. The specimen sequenced was PBMCs. The receptors come from a woman between 18 and 30 years old in good health and CMV-seronegative. CDR3s include the opening cysteine and the closing phenylalanine or tryptophan. A D gene is named only where the DNA matches it firmly. The listing skips clone size in some rows; elsewhere it reads once, few, many or a size class.

d_gene	v_gene	abundance	j_gene	CDR3nt	CDR3aa
NA	TRBV9	NA	TRBJ2-1	TGTGCCAGCATCAGGGGCCCCACTTACAATGAGCAGTTCTTC	CASIRGPTYNEQFF
NA	TRBV5-4	NA	TRBJ1-2	TGTGCCAGCAGCCAACGACAGGCAGCTAACTATGGCTACACCTTC	CASSQRQAANYGYTF
NA	TRBV15	once	TRBJ1-1	TGTGCCACCAGCAGGACTATGAACACTGAAGCTTTCTTT	CATSRTMNTEAFF
TRBD1	TRBV5-1	NA	TRBJ2-2	TGCGCCAGCAGGCTAGGGACAGGGGATATCGGGGAGCTGTTTTTT	CASRLGTGDIGELFF
NA	TRBV5-6	NA	TRBJ2-2	TGTGCCAGCAGCCCAGGAAAGGGGGAACCGAACACCGGGGAGCTGTTTTTT	CASSPGKGEPNTGELFF
NA	TRBV7-2	NA	TRBJ2-1	TGTGCCAGCAGCTTAGAATGGGGGGTCTACAATGAGCAGTTCTTC	CASSLEWGVYNEQFF
NA	TRBV7-9	NA	TRBJ1-2	TGTGCCAGCAGCTCTCCCGGAGGCGGGAAAGCTAACTATGGCTACACCTTC	CASSSPGGGKANYGYTF
TRBD1	TRBV10-2	NA	TRBJ1-6	TGCGCCAGCAGTGCGACAGGGGCGAATGAACCCCTCCACTTT	CASSATGANEPLHF
TRBD2	TRBV5-1	NA	TRBJ2-1	TGCGCCAGCAGCCTCCTAGCGGGTACGGTCAATGAGCAGTTCTTC	CASSLLAGTVNEQFF
TRBD1	TRBV2	few	TRBJ2-7	TGTGCCAGCAGTGAATCGGGACAGAGCTACGAGCAGTACTTC	CASSESGQSYEQYF
TRBD2	TRBV10-3	NA	TRBJ2-1	TGTGCCATCACAGGGACTAGCGGCAACAATGAGCAGTTCTTC	CAITGTSGNNEQFF
TRBD1	TRBV11-2	NA	TRBJ2-7	TGTGCCAGCAGCTTGGGGCTAGGGACAGCCTACGAGCAGTACTTC	CASSLGLGTAYEQYF
NA	TRBV7-3	NA	TRBJ2-7	TGTGCCAGCAGCGCCCAGGGATTCCGTTACGAGCAGTACTTC	CASSAQGFRYEQYF
TRBD1	TRBV2	once	TRBJ1-3	TGTGCCAGCGGGGGACAGGGGACAGGGACCATATATTTT	CASGGQGTGTIYF
NA	TRBV7-2	once	TRBJ1-4	TGTGCCAGCAGCCGCCGGGACTCCCGGTTAGGACTGTTTTTT	CASSRRDSRLGLFF
NA	TRBV12-2	NA	TRBJ1-5	TGTGCAAGTCGCTGGGGGACAGGGCTAAATCAGCCCCAGCATTTT	CASRWGTGLNQPQHF
TRBD1	TRBV10-3	NA	TRBJ1-2	TGTGCCATCAGGAACGGGACAGACTATGGCTACACCTTC	CAIRNGTDYGYTF
NA	TRBV6-5	NA	TRBJ2-6	TGTGCCAGCAGTTCACTACTCCTTGGGGGGGCCAACGTCCTGACTTTC	CASSSLLLGGANVLTF
TRBD1	TRBV19	NA	TRBJ1-2	TGTGCCAGTAGTAAGGGACAGGGGACCTATGGCTACACCTTC	CASSKGQGTYGYTF
NA	TRBV7-9	NA	TRBJ1-3	TGTGCCAGCAGCTTAGGGACTGATCGGGGATACACCATATATTTT	CASSLGTDRGYTIYF
NA	TRBV6-5	NA	TRBJ2-2	TGTGCCAGCAGTTACTCATTTACTACGAACACCGGGGAGCTGTTTTTT	CASSYSFTTNTGELFF
TRBD1	TRBV18	NA	TRBJ1-5	TGTGCCAGCTCACCAACAGGGGACAGACTTAATCAGCCCCAGCATTTT	CASSPTGDRLNQPQHF
TRBD1	TRBV27	once	TRBJ1-2	TGTGCCAGCAGTCCCTGGACAGGGGGCGTCTATGGCTACACCTTC	CASSPWTGGVYGYTF
TRBD1	TRBV5-1	NA	TRBJ2-5	TGCGCCAGCAGCTTGGGCAGGGGGTACCAAGAGACCCAGTACTTC	CASSLGRGYQETQYF
NA	TRBV5-6	NA	TRBJ1-3	TGTGCCAGCAGCTTGCCAGGATCTGGAAACACCATATATTTT	CASSLPGSGNTIYF
NA	TRBV25-1	NA	TRBJ2-5	TGTGCCAGCAGTGAATCAGGGGTATGGGAGACCCAGTACTTC	CASSESGVWETQYF
TRBD1	TRBV2	NA	TRBJ2-1	TGTGCCAGCGGGGACAGGCTTGAGCAGTTCTTC	CASGDRLEQFF
TRBD1	TRBV5-1	NA	TRBJ1-1	TGCGCCAGCACCCCCCCAATGGGGACAGGGAGCACTGAAGCTTTCTTT	CASTPPMGTGSTEAFF
TRBD1	TRBV14	once	TRBJ2-7	TGTGCCAGCAGCCTGCGGACAGGGGAATACTACGAGCAGTACTTC	CASSLRTGEYYEQYF
NA	TRBV27	NA	TRBJ2-5	TGTGCCAGCAGCCCACAGGGATATTCAACCGGGACCCAGTACTTC	CASSPQGYSTGTQYF
NA	TRBV27	NA	TRBJ1-1	TGTGCCAGCAGTTCTTGGCAGATGAACACTGAAGCTTTCTTT	CASSSWQMNTEAFF
NA	TRBV6-4	NA	TRBJ2-7	TGTGCCAGCAGTTTTCCGGACAGGGAGGGCGAGCAGTACTTC	CASSFPDREGEQYF
NA	TRBV19	NA	TRBJ2-5	TGTGCCAGTAGTGCGGGACTTCAAGAGACCCAGTACTTC	CASSAGLQETQYF
TRBD2	TRBV7-9	NA	TRBJ2-7	TGTGCCAGCAGCTTTTCCCCGGGACTAGCCGTCTTCTCCTACGAGCAGTACTTC	CASSFSPGLAVFSYEQYF
NA	TRBV6-1	few	TRBJ1-5	TGTGCCAGCAGACAGGTCAACAATCAGCCCCAGCATTTT	CASRQVNNQPQHF
NA	TRBV27	NA	TRBJ1-2	TGTGCCAGCAGCCGCTACTCCAGCGCTAACTATGGCTACACCTTC	CASSRYSSANYGYTF
NA	TRBV6-5	few	TRBJ2-7	TGTGCCAGCCATGGTCGCGGGACGGTCTACGAGCAGTACTTC	CASHGRGTVYEQYF
NA	TRBV19	NA	TRBJ1-6	TGTGCCAGTAGATATCGCTCCTATAATTCACCCCTCCACTTT	CASRYRSYNSPLHF
NA	TRBV19	NA	TRBJ1-5	TGTGCCAGTACTCGCCTACCCGGACGGGGGGCCGGACAGCCCCAGCATTTT	CASTRLPGRGAGQPQHF
NA	TRBV28	NA	TRBJ2-1	TGTGCCAGCAGAGTTGGGGCTAGGCCCTCCAATGAGCAGTTCTTC	CASRVGARPSNEQFF
NA	TRBV14	NA	TRBJ1-1	TGTGCCAGCAGCCTCCGACCGGGGGTGGGGAATTATAACACTGAAGCTTTCTTT	CASSLRPGVGNYNTEAFF
NA	TRBV15	once	TRBJ2-7	TGTGCCACCAGCAGAGTTCAGGGACTCTCCTACGAGCAGTACTTC	CATSRVQGLSYEQYF
NA	TRBV5-1	NA	TRBJ1-3	TGCGCCAGCAGCTTGCTGACAGGTTCTGGAAACACCATATATTTT	CASSLLTGSGNTIYF
TRBD1	TRBV20-1	NA	TRBJ1-2	TGCAGTGCCAACTACAGGGGAACTTCGAGCTTC	CSANYRGTSSF
NA	TRBV7-7	NA	TRBJ1-2	TGTGCTAGCGAGGGAGACATCAACGCTTATGGCTACACCTTC	CASEGDINAYGYTF
NA	TRBV6-1	NA	TRBJ1-1	TGTGCCAGCAGTGAAGTGGAGGGTTCGGGCACTGAAGCTTTCTTT	CASSEVEGSGTEAFF
NA	TRBV2	NA	TRBJ1-5	TGTGCCAGCAAGAGGGGGGGAACTCAGCCCCAGCATTTT	CASKRGGTQPQHF
NA	TRBV2	NA	TRBJ2-3	TGTGCCATCAGCCCTTTGGGGGGAAGGGGCACAGATACGCAGTATTTT	CAISPLGGRGTDTQYF
NA	TRBV4-1	NA	TRBJ2-1	TGCGCCAGCAGCCGAGCGGATAGCTCCTACAATGAGCAGTTCTTC	CASSRADSSYNEQFF
TRBD1	TRBV6-5	NA	TRBJ1-2	TGTGCCAGCAGACCTGGACAGGTCGCCGGCTACACCTTC	CASRPGQVAGYTF
NA	TRBV19	few	TRBJ1-5	TGTGCCAGTAGTATAGCAGGGCCCCAGCATTTT	CASSIAGPQHF
NA	TRBV15	NA	TRBJ1-2	TGTGCCACCAGCAGATCCCAGGGTTACTATGGCTACACCTTC	CATSRSQGYYGYTF
NA	TRBV6-1	NA	TRBJ2-7	TGTGCCAGCAGTGAGGGGGGACTCCTCCCTTACGAGCAGTACTTC	CASSEGGLLPYEQYF
NA	TRBV6-1	NA	TRBJ1-2	TGTGCCAGCAGCAGCACGGGGATTGTCTATGGCTACACCTTC	CASSSTGIVYGYTF